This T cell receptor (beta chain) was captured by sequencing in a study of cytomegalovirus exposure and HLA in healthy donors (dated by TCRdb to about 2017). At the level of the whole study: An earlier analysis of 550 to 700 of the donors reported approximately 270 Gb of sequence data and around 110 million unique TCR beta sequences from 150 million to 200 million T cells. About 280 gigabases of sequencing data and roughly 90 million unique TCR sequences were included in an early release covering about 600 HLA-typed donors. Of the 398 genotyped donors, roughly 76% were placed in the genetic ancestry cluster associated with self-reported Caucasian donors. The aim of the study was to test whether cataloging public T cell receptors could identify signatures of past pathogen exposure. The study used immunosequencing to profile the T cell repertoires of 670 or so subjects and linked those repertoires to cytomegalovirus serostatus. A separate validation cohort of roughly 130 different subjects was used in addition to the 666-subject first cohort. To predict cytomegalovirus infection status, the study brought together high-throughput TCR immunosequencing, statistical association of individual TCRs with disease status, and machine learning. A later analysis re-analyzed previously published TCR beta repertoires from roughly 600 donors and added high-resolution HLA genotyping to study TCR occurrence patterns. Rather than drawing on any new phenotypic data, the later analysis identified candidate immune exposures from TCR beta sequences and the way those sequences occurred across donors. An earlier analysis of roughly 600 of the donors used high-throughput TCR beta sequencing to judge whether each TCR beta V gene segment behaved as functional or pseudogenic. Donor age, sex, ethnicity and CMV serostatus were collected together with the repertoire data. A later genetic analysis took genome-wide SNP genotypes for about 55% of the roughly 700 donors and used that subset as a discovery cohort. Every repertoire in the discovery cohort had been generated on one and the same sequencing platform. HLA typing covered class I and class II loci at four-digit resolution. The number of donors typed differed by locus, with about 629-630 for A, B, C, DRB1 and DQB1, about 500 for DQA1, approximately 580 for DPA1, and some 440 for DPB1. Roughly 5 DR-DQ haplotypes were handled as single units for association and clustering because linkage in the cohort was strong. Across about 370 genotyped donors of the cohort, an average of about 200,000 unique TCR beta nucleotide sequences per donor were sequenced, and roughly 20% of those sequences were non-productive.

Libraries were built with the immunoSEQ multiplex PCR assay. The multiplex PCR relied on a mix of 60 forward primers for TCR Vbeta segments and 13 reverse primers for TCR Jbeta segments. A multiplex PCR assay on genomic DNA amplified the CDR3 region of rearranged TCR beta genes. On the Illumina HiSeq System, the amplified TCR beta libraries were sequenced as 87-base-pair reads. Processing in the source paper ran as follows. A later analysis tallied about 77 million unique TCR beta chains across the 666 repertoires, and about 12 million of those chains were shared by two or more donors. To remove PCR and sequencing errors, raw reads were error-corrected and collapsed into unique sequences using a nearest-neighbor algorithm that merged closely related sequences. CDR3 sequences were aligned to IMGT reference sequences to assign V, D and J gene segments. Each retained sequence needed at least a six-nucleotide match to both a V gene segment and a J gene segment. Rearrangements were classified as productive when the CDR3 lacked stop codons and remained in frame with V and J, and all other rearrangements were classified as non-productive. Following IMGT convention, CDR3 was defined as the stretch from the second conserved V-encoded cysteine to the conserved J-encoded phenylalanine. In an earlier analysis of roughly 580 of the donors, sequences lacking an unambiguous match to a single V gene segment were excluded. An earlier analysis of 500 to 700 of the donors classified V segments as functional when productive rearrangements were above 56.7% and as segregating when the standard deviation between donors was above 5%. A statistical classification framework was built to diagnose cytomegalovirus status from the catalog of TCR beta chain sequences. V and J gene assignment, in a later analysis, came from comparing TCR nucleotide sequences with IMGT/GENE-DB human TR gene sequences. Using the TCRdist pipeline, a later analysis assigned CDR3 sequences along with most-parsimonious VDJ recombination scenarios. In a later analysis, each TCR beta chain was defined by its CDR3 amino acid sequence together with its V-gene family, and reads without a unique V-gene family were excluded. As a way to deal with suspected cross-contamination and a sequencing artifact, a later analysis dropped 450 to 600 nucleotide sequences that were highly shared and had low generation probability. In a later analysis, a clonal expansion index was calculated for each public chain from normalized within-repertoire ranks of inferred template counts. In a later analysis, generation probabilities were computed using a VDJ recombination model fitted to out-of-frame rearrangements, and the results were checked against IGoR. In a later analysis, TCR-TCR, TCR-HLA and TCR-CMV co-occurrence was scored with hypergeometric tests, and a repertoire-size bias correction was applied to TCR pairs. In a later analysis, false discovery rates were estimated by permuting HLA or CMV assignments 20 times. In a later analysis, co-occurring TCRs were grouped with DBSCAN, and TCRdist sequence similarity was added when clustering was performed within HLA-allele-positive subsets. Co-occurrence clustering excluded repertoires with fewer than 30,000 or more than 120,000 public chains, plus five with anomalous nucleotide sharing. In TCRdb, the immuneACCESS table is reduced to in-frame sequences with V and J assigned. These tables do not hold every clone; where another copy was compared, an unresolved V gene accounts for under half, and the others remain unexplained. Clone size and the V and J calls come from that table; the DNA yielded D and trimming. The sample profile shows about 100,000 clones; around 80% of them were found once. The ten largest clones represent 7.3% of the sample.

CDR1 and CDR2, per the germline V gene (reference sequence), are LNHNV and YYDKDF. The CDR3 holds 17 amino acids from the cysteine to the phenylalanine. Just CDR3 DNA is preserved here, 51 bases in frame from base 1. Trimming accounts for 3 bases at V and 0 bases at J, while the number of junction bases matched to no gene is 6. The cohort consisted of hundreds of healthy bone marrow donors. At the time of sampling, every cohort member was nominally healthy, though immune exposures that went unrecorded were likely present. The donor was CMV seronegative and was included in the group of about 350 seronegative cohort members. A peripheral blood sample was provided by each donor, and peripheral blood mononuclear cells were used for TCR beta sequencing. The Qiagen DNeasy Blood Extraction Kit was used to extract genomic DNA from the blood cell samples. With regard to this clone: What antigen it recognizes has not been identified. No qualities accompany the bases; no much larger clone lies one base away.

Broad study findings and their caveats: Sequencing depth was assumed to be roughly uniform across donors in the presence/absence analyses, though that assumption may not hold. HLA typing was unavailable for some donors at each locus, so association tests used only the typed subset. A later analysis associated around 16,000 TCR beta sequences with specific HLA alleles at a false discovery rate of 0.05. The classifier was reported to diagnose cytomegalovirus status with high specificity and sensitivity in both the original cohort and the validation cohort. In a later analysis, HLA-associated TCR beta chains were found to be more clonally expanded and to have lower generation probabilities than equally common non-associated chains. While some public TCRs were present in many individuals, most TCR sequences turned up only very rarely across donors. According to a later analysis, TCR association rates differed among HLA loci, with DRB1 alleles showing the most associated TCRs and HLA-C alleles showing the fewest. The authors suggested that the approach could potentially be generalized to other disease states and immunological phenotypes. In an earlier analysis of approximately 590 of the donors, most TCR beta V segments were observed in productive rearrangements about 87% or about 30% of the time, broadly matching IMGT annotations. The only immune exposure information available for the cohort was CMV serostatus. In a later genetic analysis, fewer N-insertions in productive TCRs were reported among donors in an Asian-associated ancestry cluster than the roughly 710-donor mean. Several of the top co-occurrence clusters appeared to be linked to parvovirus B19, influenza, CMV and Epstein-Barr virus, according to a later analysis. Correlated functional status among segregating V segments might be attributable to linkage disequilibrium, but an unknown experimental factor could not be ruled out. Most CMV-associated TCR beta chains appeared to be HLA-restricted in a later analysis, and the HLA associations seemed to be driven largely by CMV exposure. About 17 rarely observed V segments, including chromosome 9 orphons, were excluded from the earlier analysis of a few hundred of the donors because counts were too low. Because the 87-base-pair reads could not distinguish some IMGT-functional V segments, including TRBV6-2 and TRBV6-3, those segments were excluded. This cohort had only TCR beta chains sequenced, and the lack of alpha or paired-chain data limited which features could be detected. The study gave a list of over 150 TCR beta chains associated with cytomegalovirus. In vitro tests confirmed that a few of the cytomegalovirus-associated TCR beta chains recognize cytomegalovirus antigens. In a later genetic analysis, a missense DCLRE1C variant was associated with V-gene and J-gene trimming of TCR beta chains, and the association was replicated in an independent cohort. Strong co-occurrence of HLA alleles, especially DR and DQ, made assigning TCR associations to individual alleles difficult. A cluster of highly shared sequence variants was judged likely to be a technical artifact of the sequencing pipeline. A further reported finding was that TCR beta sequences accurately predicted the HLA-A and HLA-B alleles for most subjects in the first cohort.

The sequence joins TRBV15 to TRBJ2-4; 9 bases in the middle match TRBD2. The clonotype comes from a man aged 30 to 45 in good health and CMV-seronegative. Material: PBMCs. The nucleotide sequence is TGTGCCACCAGCAGGGGACTAGCTGGGGTAGCCAAAAACATTCAGTACTTC. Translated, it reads CATSRGLAGVAKNIQYF.